Presented here are 26 T cell receptor beta chains from one specimen sequenced in a study of blood T cell repertoires in COVID-19. Produced via immunoSEQ multiplex PCR; TCRdb's table is partial and in-frame only. The sample carries roughly 350,000 clones, 87% recorded once. The sample consisted of peripheral blood. The source of these receptors is a woman aged 45 to 65 with COVID-19, enrolled during active disease.

Regarding this clone: The sample carries other DNA sequences with the same CDR3. V usage is TRBV5-1 and J usage is TRBJ2-7; a weak D match, TRBD1 (5 bases). Trimming stripped 0 bases from V and 0 bases from J, with 10 bases between. This CDR3 region has 15 residues. Germline CDR1 is SGHRS and CDR2 is YFSETQ. The CDR3 region has the DNA TGCGCCAGCAGCTTGGTCCCAGGGTCCTCCTACGAGCAGTACTTC. This translates into CASSLVPGSSYEQYF. The entire variable domain, with the rest obtained from reference TRBV5-1 and TRBJ2-7, is as follows: KAGVTQTPRYLIKTRGQQVTLSCSPISGHRSVSWYQQTPGQGLQFLFEYFSETQRNKGNFPGRFSGRQFSNSRSEMNVSTLELGDSALYLCASSLVPGSSYEQYFGPGTRLTVT.

The table lists this clone with a count of one. This chain connects TRBV18 to TRBJ2-7; tentatively, D is TRBD1 (6 bases). The V gene's germline CDR1 is KGHSH and CDR2 LQKENI. Trimming shortened V by 3 bases and J by 1 base, and 10 bases separated the two germline ends. There are 14 residues in the CDR3. CDR3 loop: CASSPLGQSYEQYF. The CDR3 bases are TGTGCCAGCTCACCCCTTGGACAGTCCTACGAGCAGTACTTC.

This chain links TRBV7-2 with TRBJ2-3; 8 bases fit TRBD2. Trimming cost V 1 base and J 4 bases; bases outside gene matches: 4. Germline V lookup: CDR1 SGHTA, CDR2 FQGNSA. CDR3 length: 15 residues. The CDR3 reads CASSLGVAGPDTQYF. Here the CDR3 DNA reads TGTGCCAGCAGCTTAGGGGTAGCGGGACCAGATACGCAGTATTTT.

V gene TRBV3-1 (or the pseudogene TRBV3-2) combines with J gene TRBJ1-6; 7 bases fit TRBD1. The CDR3 is made up of 15 amino acids. The germline CDR1 and CDR2 sequences are LGHDT and YNNKEL (reference sequence). V trimming: 2 bases; J trimming: 7 bases; junction bases outside the gene matches: 5. CDR3 sequence (DNA): TGTGCCAGCAGCCAAATCAGGGGGATCAATTCACCCCTCCACTTT. Its translation: CASSQIRGINSPLHF.

The chain combines TRBV11-2 with TRBJ1-5; TRBD1 is a possible D gene (6 bases). This CDR3 spans 15 amino acids. Looked up from germline, CDR1 is SGHAT and CDR2 is FQNNGV. V lost 2 bases, J lost 3 bases, and 11 bases lay in between. The CDR3 DNA reads as TGTGCCAGCAGCTTACAGGGGCGCTACAATCAGCCCCAGCATTTT. Its protein is CASSLQGRYNQPQHF.

This chain links TRBV2 with TRBJ2-1; TRBD2 might be the D (5 bases). The CDR3 contains 15 residues. Trimming removed 6 bases at V and 0 bases at J, with 12 bases between. The germline V gene has CDR1 SNHLY and CDR2 FYNNEI. The CDR3 protein is CASREAWSSYNEQFF. The DNA of the CDR3 is TGTGCCAGCAGGGAGGCGTGGAGCTCCTACAATGAGCAGTTCTTC.

This clone was seen a single time. The V gene is TRBV7-2, the J gene TRBJ2-1; 9 positions agree with TRBD1. CDR1 and CDR2 from the germline V gene are SGHTA and FQGNSA. The CDR3 contains 15 residues. The V segment lost 1 base and the J segment 8 bases; nucleotides outside the gene matches: 6. The CDR3 is CASSLEGQGGHEQFF. The CDR3 DNA sequence: TGTGCCAGCAGCTTAGAGGGACAGGGTGGCCATGAGCAGTTCTTC.

The gene calls are TRBV19 and TRBJ2-2, with TRBD1 identical over 8 bases. Germline assignment: CDR1 LNHDA and CDR2 SQIVND (reference sequence). This CDR3 spans 15 amino acids. The ends lost 3 bases at V and 6 bases at J; junction bases unmatched: 6. The CDR3 is CASSMDYRGAGELFF. The CDR3 region has the DNA TGTGCCAGTAGTATGGATTACAGGGGGGCCGGGGAGCTGTTTTTT. Based on the CDR3 plus reference TRBV19 and TRBJ2-2, the full variable domain is DGGITQSPKYLFRKEGQNVTLSCEQNLNHDAMYWYRQDPGQGLRLIYYSQIVNDFQKGDIAEGYSVSREKKESFPLTVTSAQKNPTAFYLCASSMDYRGAGELFFGEGSRLTVL.

About this clone itself: An end of the junction does not agree with germline; a read error may underlie this. V usage is TRBV6-1 and J usage is TRBJ1-6; the D is unclear. CDR1 is MNHNS and CDR2 is SASEGT in the germline V gene. This CDR3 has 14 amino acids. CDR3 DNA sequence: TGTGCCGGCAGTGAAGCCCTCGATAATTCACCCCTCCACTTT. Translating gives CAGSEALDNSPLHF.

A few counts support this clone. V and J are TRBV30 and TRBJ2-4, with D perhaps TRBD2 (6 bases). Germline V gene sequence: CDR1 GTSNPN, CDR2 SVGIG (reference sequence). This CDR3 contains 16 residues. Trimming left V 0 bases short and J 1 base short, with 13 bases between. The CDR3 region is CAWSVVAAWAKNIQYF. The CDR3 DNA reads as TGTGCCTGGAGTGTAGTAGCGGCTTGGGCCAAAAACATTCAGTACTTC.

The chain carries TRBV28 and TRBJ2-3; 7 positions match TRBD1. Germline V gene lookup returns CDR1 MDHEN and CDR2 SYDVKM. The length of the CDR3 is 16 residues. V dropped 0 bases and J dropped 2; count of bases not matched to a gene: 5. The CDR3 is CASSLWTGYTTDTQYF. In nucleotides, the CDR3 is TGTGCCAGCAGTTTATGGACAGGGTATACCACAGATACGCAGTATTTT.

The rearrangement links TRBV13 to TRBJ2-5; possibly TRBD1 for D (5 bases). CDR1 PRHDT and CDR2 FYEKMQ come from the germline V gene (reference sequence). The CDR3 consists of 13 residues. The V gene lost 7 bases and the J gene lost 0 bases, with 9 bases spanning the gap. This CDR3 reads CASTYRYQETQYF. In DNA form, the CDR3 reads TGTGCCAGCACCTACAGGTACCAAGAGACCCAGTACTTC.

This clone was recorded only once. V is TRBV27 and J is TRBJ1-6; no firm D call. Germline CDR1 MNHEY, CDR2 SMNVEV (reference sequence). V lost 7 bases and J lost 4, with 5 bases in between. The CDR3 runs to 12 residues. CDR3 nucleotide sequence: TGTGCCAGCACGGGGTATAATTCACCCCTCCACTTT. Residues: CASTGYNSPLHF.

V and J are TRBV2 and TRBJ1-5; D is ambiguous. The germline CDR1 and CDR2 sequences are SNHLY and FYNNEI. CDR3 size: 12 residues. Trimming shortened V by 6 bases and J by 4 bases, and 7 bases separated the two germline ends. CDR3 residues: CASSRVNQPQHF. In DNA form, the CDR3 reads TGTGCCAGCAGCCGAGTGAATCAGCCCCAGCATTTT.

CDR3 coding DNA: TGTGCCAGCAGCTTATCTGGTCAGAGCAATCAGCCCCAGCATTTT. Its translation: CASSLSGQSNQPQHF. The V call is TRBV7-9, the J call TRBJ1-5; D not certain. The V and J ends lost 2 bases and 1 base respectively, with 9 bases between them. CDR1 and CDR2 (germline): SEHNR, FQNEAQ (reference sequence). The length of the CDR3 is 15 residues.

The chain couples TRBV4-2 to TRBJ2-7; the D gene is possibly TRBD2 (6 bases). Germline V CDR1 and CDR2: LGHNA, YNFKEQ. The CDR3 has 17 residues. The germline V and J ends were trimmed by 2 bases and 2 bases, with 19 bases remaining between them. CDR3 sequence: CASSQTFLRTTPYEQYF. The DNA of the CDR3 is TGTGCCAGCAGCCAAACCTTCCTTAGGACTACCCCCTACGAGCAGTACTTC.

The chain joins TRBV7-7 to TRBJ2-5; no clear D. From germline, CDR1 is SSHAT and CDR2 FNYEAQ (reference sequence). The CDR3 has 14 residues. Trimming removed 2 bases at V and 0 bases at J, with 7 bases between. The CDR3 sequence: CASSLSGHQETQYF. In nucleotides, the CDR3 is TGTGCCAGCAGCTTAAGTGGGCACCAAGAGACCCAGTACTTC.

This rearrangement joins TRBV30 to TRBJ1-4; D possibly corresponds to TRBD1 (5 bases). Trimming cost V 7 bases and J 5 bases, with 14 bases left between them. Germline CDR1 GTSNPN, CDR2 SVGIG (reference sequence). The CDR3 runs 13 residues. Here the CDR3 reads CALRGDKNEKLFF. In nucleotides, the CDR3 is TGTGCCTTGAGGGGAGATAAAAATGAAAAACTGTTTTTT.

The chain has TRBV24-1 and TRBJ2-3; 8 bases are a match to TRBD1. V dropped 4 bases and J dropped 1; count of bases not matched to a gene: 6. The CDR3 has 16 amino acids. Germline assignment: CDR1 KGHDR and CDR2 SFDVKD. The CDR3 here is CATSEPTGGGTDTQYF. The CDR3 DNA reads TGTGCCACCAGTGAACCAACAGGGGGAGGCACAGATACGCAGTATTTT.

As DNA, the CDR3 is TGTGCCAGCAGGAAAGACAGGGGCTCTGGAAACACCATATATTTT. Protein: CASRKDRGSGNTIYF. V and J are TRBV2 and TRBJ1-3; 8 bases are shared with TRBD1. The germline gives CDR1 SNHLY, CDR2 FYNNEI. This CDR3 spans 15 amino acids. Trimming cost V 6 bases and J 0 bases; bases outside gene matches: 4.

The chain carries TRBV24-1 and TRBJ1-4; 8 bases line up with TRBD1. This CDR3 spans 17 amino acids. J gave up 4 bases and V 1 base, and 7 bases lay outside the gene matches. CDR1 is KGHDR and CDR2 is SFDVKD in the germline V gene. CDR3 region: CATSDFNRTGINEKLFF. The CDR3 DNA reads as TGTGCCACCAGTGATTTCAACCGGACAGGGATTAATGAAAAACTGTTTTTT.

The chain carries TRBV25-1 and TRBJ1-4; TRBD1 might be the D (6 bases). Germline CDR1 is MGHDK and CDR2 is SYGVNS. Trimming stripped 0 bases from V and 3 bases from J, with 8 bases between. The CDR3 runs to 15 residues. DNA of the CDR3: TGTGCCAGCAGTGAATACAGGGGCTCTAATGAAAAACTGTTTTTT. Translated, it gives CASSEYRGSNEKLFF.

The rearrangement joins TRBV11-2 to TRBJ2-7; 10 bases are a match to TRBD1. The CDR3 consists of 15 residues. V lost 5 bases, J lost 3 bases, and 7 bases stayed unmatched. Germline V gene lookup returns CDR1 SGHAT and CDR2 FQNNGV. The CDR3 DNA reads TGTGCCAGCAGCACCCACCGGGACAGGGGCTACGAGCAGTACTTC. The encoded protein is CASSTHRDRGYEQYF.

The chain employs TRBV18 and TRBJ2-7, with 13 bases fitting TRBD2. This CDR3 region has 16 residues. Germline CDR1 reads KGHSH; CDR2 reads LQKENI. The J segment lost 2 bases and the V segment lost 2 bases, leaving 3 bases of the junction unmatched. CDR3 bases: TGTGCCAGCTCACCAGAGGGACTAGCGGGAACCTACGAGCAGTACTTC. Its protein is CASSPEGLAGTYEQYF. Based on the CDR3 plus reference TRBV18 and TRBJ2-7, the full variable domain is NAGVMQNPRHLVRRRGQEARLRCSPMKGHSHVYWYRQLPEEGLKFMVYLQKENIIDESGMPKERFSAEFPKEGPSILRIQQVVRGDSAAYFCASSPEGLAGTYEQYFGPGTRLTVT.

The chain has TRBV20-1 and TRBJ2-1, with TRBD2 identical over 9 bases. There are 15 residues in the CDR3. With V trimmed by 3 bases and J by 6 bases, 9 bases remained unmatched. Germline loops: CDR1 DFQATT, CDR2 SNEGSKA (reference sequence). In nucleotides, the CDR3 is TGCAGTGCTAGTTCGGTACCTAGCGGGACCAATGAGCAGTTCTTC. Residues: CSASSVPSGTNEQFF.

This sequence joins TRBV4-1 and TRBJ1-1, with D possibly being TRBD1 (5 bases). The germline V and J ends were trimmed by 0 bases and 5 bases, with 13 bases remaining between them. CDR1 is MGHRA and CDR2 is YSYEKL in the germline V gene. The CDR3 is 15 residues long. The CDR3 reads CASSQENRRWTEAFF. The CDR3 DNA is TGCGCCAGCAGCCAAGAAAACAGGCGTTGGACTGAAGCTTTCTTT.